This T cell receptor (beta chain) was captured in a study of T cells after yellow fever vaccination. Study results and caveats: Among primary-vaccination clones, most reappeared after the booster, at roughly 95% for CD4 and around 91% for CD8.

In TCRdb, the 5' RACE reads were re-called with MiXCR into one record per CDR3 protein. The repertoire consists of about 630,000 distinct CDR3 sequences, with about 12% occurring once and the leading ten covering 15%. Germline V gives CDR1 MNHNS, CDR2 SASEGT. The CDR3 spans 17 residues. The ends lost 3 bases at V and 1 base at J; junction bases unmatched: 7. Turning to this clonotype: Its antigen is not known.

The source is a young man who received the YFV17D yellow fever vaccine. V gene TRBV6-1 combines with J gene TRBJ2-3, with 10 bases matching TRBD1. The sample here was PBMCs, taken on the day of the yellow fever booster vaccination. Here the CDR3 reads CASSEPGQGEGTDTQYF. In nucleotides, the CDR3 is TGTGCCAGCAGTGAGCCTGGACAGGGGGAAGGCACAGATACGCAGTATTTT.